Below are 16 T cell receptor beta chains sequenced from a single sample in a study of T cells expressing NK-cell markers. TCRdb re-called the 5' RACE reads, yielding one record per CDR3 amino acid sequence without DNA. This repertoire includes about 160,000 distinct CDR3 sequences. Sample: blood T cells: a sorted CD56 or NKG2C T cell subset, CD4+ or CD8+ T cells, or bulk PBMC T cells (not recorded which). These receptors were taken from a man aged 18 to 69 in good health.

The chain uses TRBV7-9 and TRBJ2-1; the TCRdb call, TRBD2, lacks DNA for checking. The CDR3 consists of 16 residues. Germline lookup yields CDR1 SEHNR and CDR2 FQNEAQ (reference sequence). Here the CDR3 reads CASSLGEGPKYNEQFF. The full variable domain, rest sourced from reference TRBV7-9 and TRBJ2-1, is DTGVSQNPRHKITKRGQNVTFRCDPISEHNRLYWYRQTLGQGPEFLTYFQNEAQLEKSRLLSDRFSAERPKGSFSTLEIQRTEQGDSAMYLCASSLGEGPKYNEQFFGPGTRLTVL.

CDR3 region: CASSATARETQYF. V gene TRBV7-2 combines with J gene TRBJ2-5. Germline lookup yields CDR1 SGHTA and CDR2 FQGNSA. This CDR3 comprises 13 residues.

The rearrangement uses TRBV19 and TRBJ2-1; TCRdb returns TRBD1, unconfirmable since there is no DNA. CDR3 size: 15 residues. Germline CDR1 reads LNHDA; CDR2 reads SQIVND (reference sequence). CDR3 protein: CASRGVVAPYNEQFF.

This rearrangement joins TRBV7-6 to TRBJ2-1; the TRBD1 assignment by TCRdb is unverifiable without DNA. CDR1 SGHVS and CDR2 FNYEAQ come from the germline V gene. The CDR3 sequence is 15 residues long. The CDR3 reads CASSPTESFYNEQFF.

The V and J genes are TRBV5-6 and TRBJ1-1. Per the germline V gene, CDR1 is SGHDT and CDR2 is YYEEEE. The CDR3 contains 14 residues. CDR3 sequence reads: CASRLGELNTEAFF.

CDR3 in amino acids: CASSRNGGMDTEAFF. The rearrangement links TRBV5-1 to TRBJ1-1; TCRdb picks TRBD1, but there is no DNA to check that call. This CDR3 contains 15 residues. CDR1 SGHRS and CDR2 YFSETQ come from the germline V gene.

The chain is built from TRBV7-8 and TRBJ2-2; TCRdb proposes TRBD2, but this gene call is untestable without DNA. This CDR3 region has 16 residues. In germline, CDR1 is SGHVS, CDR2 FQNEAQ. CDR3 protein: CASSQTPGLPTGELFF. Drawing the rest from reference TRBV7-8 and TRBJ2-2, the complete variable domain is GAGVSQSPRYKVAKRGQDVALRCDPISGHVSLFWYQQALGQGPEFLTYFQNEAQLDKSGLPSDRFFAERPEGSVSTLKIQRTQQEDSAVYLCASSQTPGLPTGELFFGEGSRLTVL.

The CDR3 protein is CASSAQDRDEQYF. V and J are TRBV6-6 and TRBJ2-7; TCRdb picks TRBD1, but there is no DNA to check that call. The CDR3 consists of 13 residues. Germline V lookup: CDR1 MNHNY, CDR2 SVGAGI (reference sequence).

The chain couples TRBV10-3 to TRBJ2-7. The CDR3 covers 14 residues. CDR1 and CDR2 from the germline V gene are ENHRY and SYGVKD. CDR3 sequence: CAISESESSYEQYF.

The genes are TRBV5-6 and TRBJ2-3; TCRdb selects TRBD1, and the lack of DNA leaves this call unchecked. This CDR3 is 19 amino acids long. Germline values: CDR1 SGHDT, CDR2 YYEEEE. The CDR3 reads CASSLVEAGGGRFTDTQYF.

The chain is built from TRBV28 and TRBJ2-5. The CDR3 covers 12 residues. The germline CDR1 and CDR2 sequences are MDHEN and SYDVKM. The CDR3 spells CASSLTAETQYF.

The chain couples TRBV7-9 to TRBJ2-7; TCRdb proposes TRBD2, but this gene call is untestable without DNA. Germline V gives CDR1 SEHNR, CDR2 FQNEAQ (reference sequence). This CDR3 has 14 residues. CDR3 region: CASSAGGAAYEQYF.

The V call is TRBV21-1, the J call TRBJ2-7; the TCRdb call, TRBD2, lacks DNA for checking. TRBV21-1 is termed a pseudogene. The CDR3 length is 15 residues. CDR3 protein: CASSGCQRGVHEQYF.

The chain joins TRBV4-1 to TRBJ2-1. This CDR3 is 12 amino acids long. Germline V gene data show CDR1 as MGHRA and CDR2 as YSYEKL. The CDR3: CASSQDQVKQFF.

The chain combines TRBV7-9 with TRBJ2-7; TCRdb proposes TRBD2, but this gene call is untestable without DNA. This CDR3 is built from 15 residues. CDR1 is SEHNR, CDR2 FQNEAQ, per germline (reference sequence). The CDR3 protein is CASSPGPGLSYEQYF.

V gene TRBV6-1 combines with J gene TRBJ1-1; without DNA, the TCRdb call of TRBD1 cannot be checked. CDR1 and CDR2 (germline): MNHNS, SASEGT. The CDR3 runs to 14 residues. The CDR3 loop is CASTSGQGWAEAFF.